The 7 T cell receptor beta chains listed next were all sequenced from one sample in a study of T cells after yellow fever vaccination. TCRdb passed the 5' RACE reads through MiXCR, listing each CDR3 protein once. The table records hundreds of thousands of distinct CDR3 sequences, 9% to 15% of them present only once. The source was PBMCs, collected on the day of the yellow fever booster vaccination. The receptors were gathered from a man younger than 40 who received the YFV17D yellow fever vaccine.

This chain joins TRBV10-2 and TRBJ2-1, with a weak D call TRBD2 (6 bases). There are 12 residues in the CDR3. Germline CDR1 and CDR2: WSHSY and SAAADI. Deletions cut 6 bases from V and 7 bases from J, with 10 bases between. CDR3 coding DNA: TGCGCCAGCAGAGCGGGCCTGAATGAGCAGTTCTTC. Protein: CASRAGLNEQFF.

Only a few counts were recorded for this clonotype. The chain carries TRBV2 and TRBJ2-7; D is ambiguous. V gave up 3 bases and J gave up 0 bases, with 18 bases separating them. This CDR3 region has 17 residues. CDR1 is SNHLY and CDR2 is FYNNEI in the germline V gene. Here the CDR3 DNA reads TGTGCCAGCAGTGATGGAAGGCCCGCGGTTATCTCCTACGAGCAGTACTTC. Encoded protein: CASSDGRPAVISYEQYF.

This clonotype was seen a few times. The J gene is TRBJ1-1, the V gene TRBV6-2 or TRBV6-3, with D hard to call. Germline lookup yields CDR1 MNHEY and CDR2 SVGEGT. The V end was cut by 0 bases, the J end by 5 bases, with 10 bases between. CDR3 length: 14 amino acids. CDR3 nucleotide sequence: TGTGCCAGCAGTTACTCTGGAAGCGGGACTGAAGCTTTCTTT. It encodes CASSYSGSGTEAFF.

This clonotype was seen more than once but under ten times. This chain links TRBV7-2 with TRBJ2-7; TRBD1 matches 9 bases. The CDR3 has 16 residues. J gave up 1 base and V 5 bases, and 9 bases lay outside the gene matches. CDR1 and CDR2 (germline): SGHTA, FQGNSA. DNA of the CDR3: TGTGCCAGCAGCACCCGAGGGGGGACAGGGTCCTACGAGCAGTACTTC. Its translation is CASSTRGGTGSYEQYF.

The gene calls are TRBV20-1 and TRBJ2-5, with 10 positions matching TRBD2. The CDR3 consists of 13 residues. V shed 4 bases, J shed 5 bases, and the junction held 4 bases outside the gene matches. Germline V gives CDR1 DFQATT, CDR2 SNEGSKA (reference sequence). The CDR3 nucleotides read TGCAGTGCTACTCCGGGACTAGCGGAGACCCAGTACTTC. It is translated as CSATPGLAETQYF.

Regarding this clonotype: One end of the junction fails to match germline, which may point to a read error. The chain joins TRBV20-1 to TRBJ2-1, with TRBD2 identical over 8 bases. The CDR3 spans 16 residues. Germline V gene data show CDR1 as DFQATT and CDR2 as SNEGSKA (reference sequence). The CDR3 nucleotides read TGCTGTGCTAGAGTGGCGCGCGGGAGGCTCTACAATGAGCAGTTCTTC. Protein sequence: CCARVARGRLYNEQFF.

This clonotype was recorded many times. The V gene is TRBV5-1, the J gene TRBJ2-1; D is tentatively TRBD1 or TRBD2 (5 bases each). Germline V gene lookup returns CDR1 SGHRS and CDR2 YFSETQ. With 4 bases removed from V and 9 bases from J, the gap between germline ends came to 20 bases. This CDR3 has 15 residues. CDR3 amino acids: CASSVSGTWALEQFF. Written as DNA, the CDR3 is TGCGCCAGCAGCGTATCCGGGACCTGGGCCCTTGAGCAGTTCTTC.